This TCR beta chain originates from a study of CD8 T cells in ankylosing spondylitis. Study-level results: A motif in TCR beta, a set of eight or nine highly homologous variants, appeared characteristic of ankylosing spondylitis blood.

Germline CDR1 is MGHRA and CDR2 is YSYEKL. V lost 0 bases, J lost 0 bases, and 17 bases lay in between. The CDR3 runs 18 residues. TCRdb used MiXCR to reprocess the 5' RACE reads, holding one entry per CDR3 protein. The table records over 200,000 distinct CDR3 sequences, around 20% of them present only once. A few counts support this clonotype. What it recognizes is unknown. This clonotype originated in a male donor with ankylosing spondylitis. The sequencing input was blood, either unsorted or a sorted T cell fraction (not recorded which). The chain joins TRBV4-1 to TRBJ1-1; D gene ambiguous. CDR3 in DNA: TGCGCCAGCAGCCAAGATGTGACTACGTCTAACCTGAACACTGAAGCTTTCTTT. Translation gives CASSQDVTTSNLNTEAFF.